Each of the 18 T cell receptor beta chains below was sequenced from the same sample in a study of shared clonotypes between healthy human individuals. Using immunoSEQ multiplex PCR, the repertoire was profiled, and TCRdb retains in-frame clones only, with some absent. This table has some 2,000,000 clones, roughly 96% appearing once. Sequencing input: naive CD4+ T cells sorted from blood. The subset is: CD45RA+ positively selected. These receptors came from a man aged 18 to 30 in good health.

The chain joins TRBV15 to TRBJ2-5; TRBD1 matches at 8 bases. Germline V gene lookup returns CDR1 LNHNV and CDR2 YYDKDF (reference sequence). The V gene end was trimmed by 1 base and the J gene end by 1 base; junction bases not matched to a gene: 8. This CDR3 is 17 amino acids long. The CDR3 DNA reads as TGTGCCACCAGCAGAGCAATAGGACAGGGAGGCCAAGAGACCCAGTACTTC. The encoded protein is CATSRAIGQGGQETQYF.

This clone was recorded once. The chain is built from TRBV11-2 and TRBJ2-1; no clear D gene. This CDR3 region has 15 residues. V shed 0 bases and J shed 1 base, with 7 bases lying between them. Per the germline V gene, CDR1 is SGHAT and CDR2 is FQNNGV. The CDR3 sequence is CASSLEGWSYNEQFF. The CDR3 bases are TGTGCCAGCAGCTTAGAGGGTTGGTCCTACAATGAGCAGTTCTTC.

This clone appeared a single time. V usage is TRBV11-2 and J usage is TRBJ1-1, with D maybe TRBD1 (6 bases). Germline CDR1 reads SGHAT; CDR2 reads FQNNGV. The CDR3 sequence is 14 residues long. The V end was cut by 1 base, the J end by 3 bases, with 9 bases between. The CDR3 sequence: CASSLVGGYTEAFF. The CDR3 DNA is TGTGCCAGCAGCTTAGTGGGGGGCTACACTGAAGCTTTCTTT.

J is TRBJ2-1 and V is TRBV30; TRBD2 matches 9 bases. CDR3 size: 11 residues. Germline values: CDR1 GTSNPN, CDR2 SVGIG (reference sequence). J gave up 12 bases and V 2 bases, and 2 bases lay outside the gene matches. CDR3 DNA: TGTGCCTGGAGTTTTAGCGGGAGGCAGTTCTTC. Translating it yields CAWSFSGRQFF. The whole variable domain, remainder taken from reference TRBV30 and TRBJ2-1, is SQTIHQWPATLVQPVGSPLSLECTVEGTSNPNLYWYRQAAGRGLQLLFYSVGIGQISSEVPQNLSASRPQDRQFILSSKKLLLSDSGFYLCAWSFSGRQFFGPGTRLTVL.

V usage is TRBV7-6 and J usage is TRBJ2-1; no definite D call. The CDR3 has 15 residues. The V and J ends lost 4 bases and 8 bases respectively, with 18 bases between them. CDR1 SGHVS and CDR2 FNYEAQ come from the germline V gene. The CDR3 loop is CASSSRVDRSHEQFF. Written as DNA, the CDR3 is TGTGCCAGCAGCTCACGGGTGGACCGCTCCCATGAGCAGTTCTTC.

The rearrangement uses TRBV4-1 and TRBJ2-7; D remains ambiguous. Trimming removed 1 base at V and 0 bases at J, with 13 bases between. This CDR3 is built from 16 residues. Germline loops: CDR1 MGHRA, CDR2 YSYEKL. The CDR3 DNA reads TGCGCCAGCAGCCAAGTACCAGCGATTCTCTCCTACGAGCAGTACTTC. Amino acid sequence: CASSQVPAILSYEQYF.

The chain links TRBV10-3 to TRBJ2-1; 7 bases align to TRBD1. J was trimmed by 3 bases and V by 6 bases; bases with no gene match: 5. This CDR3 region has 14 residues. The germline V gene has CDR1 ENHRY and CDR2 SYGVKD. The CDR3 sequence is CAIRERDSYNEQFF. CDR3 nucleotides: TGTGCCATCAGGGAAAGGGACAGCTACAATGAGCAGTTCTTC.

The chain has TRBV6-5 and TRBJ2-7, with 7 bases that match TRBD1. The germline V gene encodes CDR1 MNHEY and CDR2 SVGAGI. V was clipped by 5 bases and J by 6 bases; unmatched bases: 13. The CDR3 covers 15 residues. CDR3 nucleotide sequence: TGTGCCAGCAGTGCAAACAGGGGCCCCGCTGGCGAGCAGTACTTC. Protein sequence: CASSANRGPAGEQYF.

The chain has TRBV10-3 and TRBJ2-2, with TRBD1 as a possible D gene (6 bases). The CDR3 has 13 amino acids. The ends were cut back, 9 bases at V and 4 bases at J, with 12 bases in the middle. Germline CDR1 is ENHRY and CDR2 is SYGVKD. The CDR3 is CAMGAGGTGELFF. In nucleotides, the CDR3 is TGTGCCATGGGGGCTGGGGGCACCGGGGAGCTGTTTTTT.

This clone was found once. The V call is TRBV25-1, the J call TRBJ2-5, with D possibly TRBD2 on 5 matching bases. The CDR3 length is 13 residues. Trimming stripped 4 bases from V and 4 bases from J, with 10 bases between. Germline V gives CDR1 MGHDK, CDR2 SYGVNS. The CDR3 spells CASSAEGAETQYF. The CDR3 DNA sequence: TGTGCCAGCAGTGCCGAGGGTGCAGAGACCCAGTACTTC.

This chain joins TRBV10-3 and TRBJ2-1; 7 bases are a match to TRBD2. From germline, CDR1 is ENHRY and CDR2 SYGVKD. V shed 5 bases and J 0 bases; nucleotides not matched to a gene: 1. The CDR3 length is 14 residues. CDR3 DNA sequence: TGTGCCATCAGTACTAGCGACTCCTACAATGAGCAGTTCTTC. Amino acids: CAISTSDSYNEQFF.

The CDR3 region has the DNA TGTGCCAGTAATCTAGCGGCGAACACCGGGGAGCTGTTTTTT. This gives the protein CASNLAANTGELFF. This chain connects TRBV19 to TRBJ2-2; 7 bases agree with TRBD2. The CDR3 has 14 residues. Germline-derived CDR1 and CDR2 are LNHDA and SQIVND (reference sequence). V lost 7 bases, J lost 0 bases, and 2 bases stayed unmatched.

As to this clone: One end of the junction varies from germline; a read error may be responsible. The rearrangement uses TRBV15 and TRBJ1-2; D perhaps matches TRBD1 (5 bases). Per germline, CDR1 LNHNV and CDR2 YYDKDF (reference sequence). The CDR3 is made up of 14 amino acids. This CDR3 is CQTELGVSPYGYTF. CDR3 nucleotide sequence: TGCCAAACAGAATTGGGGGTGAGTCCCTATGGCTACACCTTC.

The chain employs TRBV7-3 and TRBJ1-5; the D is unclear. The CDR3 is made up of 13 amino acids. CDR1 is SGHTA and CDR2 is FQGTGA in the germline V gene. Trimming stripped 1 base from V and 3 bases from J, with 4 bases between. CDR3 amino acids: CASSLNPNQPQHF. For the CDR3, the DNA is TGTGCCAGCAGCTTAAACCCCAATCAGCCCCAGCATTTT.

The chain is built from TRBV25-1 and TRBJ1-6; 9 nucleotides line up with TRBD1. Trimming took 4 bases from V and 0 from J; bases not matched to a gene: 4. The germline gives CDR1 MGHDK, CDR2 SYGVNS. This CDR3 region has 17 residues. The CDR3 coding sequence is TGTGCCAGCAGTGGGGGACAGGGCTACTCCTATAATTCACCCCTCCACTTT. Amino acids: CASSGGQGYSYNSPLHF.

The chain links TRBV6-1 to TRBJ2-7, with 7 bases lining up with TRBD1. CDR1 and CDR2 from the germline V gene are MNHNS and SASEGT. V was pared by 6 bases and J by 4 bases, with 6 bases of the junction left unmatched. The CDR3 covers 13 residues. For the CDR3, the DNA is TGTGCCAGCAGCACGGGCAGGGGGTACGAGCAGTACTTC. This translates into CASSTGRGYEQYF.

This chain connects TRBV10-3 to TRBJ2-1, with D maybe TRBD2 (6 bases). V lost 0 bases to trimming and J lost 10 bases, with 16 bases between them. Germline CDR1 ENHRY, CDR2 SYGVKD. This CDR3 has 15 residues. The CDR3 region is CAISESGSGGMEQFF. CDR3 DNA sequence: TGTGCCATCAGTGAGTCGGGAAGCGGCGGGATGGAGCAGTTCTTC.

The chain has TRBV5-1 and TRBJ2-1; TRBD2 aligns across 11 bases. J gave up 2 bases and V 4 bases, and 5 bases lay outside the gene matches. CDR1 is SGHRS and CDR2 is YFSETQ in the germline V gene. The CDR3 covers 16 residues. The CDR3 DNA is TGCGCCAGCAGCCCACAACTAGCGGGGGCCTACAATGAGCAGTTCTTC. The encoded protein is CASSPQLAGAYNEQFF.